A single sample is the source of the 5 T cell receptor beta chains below, sequenced in a study of blood T cell repertoires in COVID-19. Profiling relied on immunoSEQ multiplex PCR, and the TCRdb table lists in-frame clones only, not all of them. The table includes fewer than 350,000 clones, around 88% detected once. The sample comprised peripheral blood. The receptors come from a man between 35 and 55 years old with acute or convalescent COVID-19.

This clone appeared a single time. The J gene is TRBJ2-7, the V gene TRBV11-2; 9 bases align to TRBD1. Unmatched junction bases numbered 19, after V lost 5 bases and J lost 5 bases. This CDR3 spans 18 amino acids. Germline V gene data show CDR1 as SGHAT and CDR2 as FQNNGV. CDR3 residues: CASSIQTGGFRLSNEQYF. The CDR3 DNA reads TGTGCCAGCAGCATCCAGACAGGGGGTTTTAGGCTGAGCAACGAGCAGTACTTC.

The V call is TRBV2, the J call TRBJ2-1; possibly TRBD1 for D (5 bases). Germline assignment: CDR1 SNHLY and CDR2 FYNNEI. The CDR3 contains 15 residues. The V end lost 3 bases, the J end lost 3 bases, and 12 bases lay between the germline ends. In nucleotides, the CDR3 is TGTGCCAGCAGTGAGTCGGCAGGACACTACAATGAGCAGTTCTTC. Its protein product is CASSESAGHYNEQFF.

The chain links TRBV24-1 to TRBJ2-3; 10 nucleotides align to TRBD2. The length of the CDR3 is 13 residues. Per the germline V gene, CDR1 is KGHDR and CDR2 is SFDVKD. Trimming removed 10 bases from V and 3 bases from J; junction bases left unmatched: 3. The CDR3 coding sequence is TGTGCCACAGCGGGGGGGCCAACAGATACGCAGTATTTT. As protein: CATAGGPTDTQYF.

The chain combines TRBV19 with TRBJ2-3, with 10 bases identical to TRBD2. Losses at the gene ends were 6 bases for V and 1 base for J; bases not matched to a gene: 7. Per the germline V gene, CDR1 is LNHDA and CDR2 is SQIVND (reference sequence). CDR3 length: 16 amino acids. In DNA form, the CDR3 reads TGTGCCAGTAGGCTTTCTAGCGGGGGACGCACAGATACGCAGTATTTT. Translating it yields CASRLSSGGRTDTQYF.

The chain has TRBV15 and TRBJ1-1, with a possible D match to TRBD1 (5 bases). This CDR3 is 16 amino acids long. Trimming removed 5 bases from V and 0 bases from J, with 16 bases in between. Germline V gene data show CDR1 as LNHNV and CDR2 as YYDKDF (reference sequence). The DNA for the CDR3 is TGTGCCACCAGCGCAGGGCCCCCGACCATGAACACTGAAGCTTTCTTT. Its translation: CATSAGPPTMNTEAFF.